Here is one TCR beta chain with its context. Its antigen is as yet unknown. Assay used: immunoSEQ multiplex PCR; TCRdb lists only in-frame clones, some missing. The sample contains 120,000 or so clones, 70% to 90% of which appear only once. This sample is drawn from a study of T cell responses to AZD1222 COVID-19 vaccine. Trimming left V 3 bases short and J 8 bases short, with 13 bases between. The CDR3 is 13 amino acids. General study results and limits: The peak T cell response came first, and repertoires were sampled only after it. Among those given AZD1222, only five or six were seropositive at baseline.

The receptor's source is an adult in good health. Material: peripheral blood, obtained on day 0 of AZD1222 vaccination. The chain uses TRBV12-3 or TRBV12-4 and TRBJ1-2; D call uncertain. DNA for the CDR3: TGTGCCAGCAGTTTTTCGACATTCGGCGGCTACACCTTC. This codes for CASSFSTFGGYTF.